This T cell receptor beta chain was captured by sequencing in a study of PD-1 blockade in classical Hodgkin lymphoma. Assay: immunoSEQ multiplex PCR; the TCRdb copy retains only in-frame clones and omits some. Among about 33,000 clones listed, approximately 65% were seen once. The sample's time point: cycle 4 day 1 (C4D1), after more than five weeks of nivolumab. Each patient relapsed following autologous stem cell transplantation, and prior brentuximab vedotin exposure differed. V lost 6 bases, J lost 8 bases, and 7 bases lay in between. The CDR3 sequence is 11 residues long. From germline, CDR1 is LNHDA and CDR2 SQIVND (reference sequence).

This receptor was identified in a human donor with classical Hodgkin lymphoma. Specimen: peripheral blood mononuclear cells (PBMCs), collected before the fourth cycle of nivolumab. The V gene is TRBV19, the J gene TRBJ1-4; D is uncertain. CDR3 DNA: TGTGCCAGTAGCGAATGGGAAAAACTGTTTTTT. Translation: CASSEWEKLFF.